Below are 9 T cell receptor beta chains sequenced from a single sample in a study of CD8 T cells in Susac syndrome. RNA was extracted with the RNeasy kit, and a quantity of roughly 0.5 to 1 ug was reverse transcribed using random hexamers. TCRdb passed the immunoSEQ multiplex PCR reads through MiXCR, listing each CDR3 protein once. The top ten clones hold about 0.28% of a sample with just under 95,000 distinct CDR3 sequences, around 94% of them seen once. What was sequenced was CD4+ T cells from PBMCs. The receptors were sampled from a human donor with Susac syndrome.

CDR3 residues: CSASGTGGLQETQYF. The DNA for the CDR3 is TGCAGTGCTAGTGGGACAGGGGGCCTCCAAGAGACCCAGTACTTC. This sequence joins TRBV20-1 and TRBJ2-5, with TRBD1 matching over 12 bases. Germline values: CDR1 DFQATT, CDR2 SNEGSKA (reference sequence). Losses at the gene ends were 3 bases for V and 1 base for J; bases not matched to a gene: 3. This CDR3 contains 15 residues.

The chain uses TRBV5-1 and TRBJ2-7, with unresolved D. The CDR3 spans 13 residues. V lost 0 bases and J 2 bases, leaving 6 bases between the germline ends. Germline CDR1 reads SGHRS; CDR2 reads YFSETQ. The CDR3 sequence is CASSLGSPYEQYF. As DNA, the CDR3 is TGCGCCAGCAGCTTGGGGTCTCCCTACGAGCAGTACTTC.

The chain recombines TRBV28 with TRBJ2-1, with D unclear. The CDR3 has 13 amino acids. The ends were cut back, 5 bases at V and 6 bases at J, with 11 bases in the middle. Per the germline V gene, CDR1 is MDHEN and CDR2 is SYDVKM. This chain's CDR3 is CASSTNGINEQFF. CDR3 nucleotide sequence: TGTGCCAGCAGTACTAACGGAATCAATGAGCAGTTCTTC.

The V call is TRBV3-1, the J call TRBJ1-6; tentative D call: TRBD1 (6 bases). Germline V CDR1 and CDR2: LGHDT, YNNKEL (reference sequence). This CDR3 spans 13 amino acids. Trimming removed 5 bases from V and 7 bases from J, with 9 bases in between. The CDR3 loop is CASSVGQNSPLHF. The CDR3 region has the DNA TGTGCCAGCAGCGTTGGACAGAATTCACCCCTCCACTTT.

The chain recombines TRBV7-9 with TRBJ2-3; D remains ambiguous. V was clipped by 7 bases and J by 1 base, with 6 bases between them. Germline values: CDR1 SEHNR, CDR2 FQNEAQ (reference sequence). This CDR3 contains 12 residues. For the CDR3, the DNA is TGTGCCAGCAAATGGGGCACAGATACGCAGTATTTT. It yields the protein CASKWGTDTQYF.

The V call is TRBV27, the J call TRBJ1-2, with D possibly being TRBD1 (6 bases). The CDR3 totals 15 residues. Trimming took 2 bases from V and 4 from J, leaving 14 bases between them. CDR1 is MNHEY, CDR2 SMNVEV, per germline (reference sequence). The CDR3 DNA follows: TGTGCCAGCAGTTTAGGACAGAAGGGCCCCTATGGCTACACCTTC. It encodes CASSLGQKGPYGYTF.

The chain joins TRBV7-2 to TRBJ2-1, with 9 positions matching TRBD2. Germline V CDR1 and CDR2: SGHTA, FQGNSA. V lost 5 bases, J lost 5 bases, and 10 bases stayed unmatched. The CDR3 is 16 residues long. In DNA form, the CDR3 reads TGTGCCAGCAGCCCATGGGCGCGGGGGGGGAACAATGAGCAGTTCTTC. It specifies CASSPWARGGNNEQFF.

The chain couples TRBV20-1 to TRBJ2-3; D perhaps matches TRBD1 (6 bases). From germline, CDR1 is DFQATT and CDR2 SNEGSKA (reference sequence). Trimming took 1 base from V and 7 from J, leaving 12 bases between them. This CDR3 region has 13 residues. This CDR3 is CSARGGQANTQYF. The CDR3 bases are TGCAGTGCTAGAGGGGGGCAGGCCAATACGCAGTATTTT.

CDR3 protein: CASIGGQGAYIQYF. The CDR3 DNA sequence: TGTGCCAGCATTGGGGGACAGGGGGCGTACATTCAGTACTTC. V is TRBV25-1 and J is TRBJ2-4; 12 bases are a match to TRBD1. The CDR3 loop spans 14 amino acids. Germline-derived CDR1 and CDR2 are MGHDK and SYGVNS. The V and J ends lost 7 bases and 8 bases, in that order; junction bases with no gene match: 6.